These 28 T cell receptor beta chains came from one sample sequenced in a study of shared clonotypes between healthy human individuals. Repertoires were generated with immunoSEQ multiplex PCR, while TCRdb's copy carries only in-frame clones and drops some. The data show about 1,800,000 clones, about 95% seen once. The naive CD8 population came from CD45RO-negative cells selected for CCR7, without terminally differentiated effector memory CD45RA+ cells. The sample comprised naive CD8+ T cells sorted from blood. The receptors were sampled from a man aged 18-30 years in good health.

CDR3 in amino acids: CASRQGARTPEAFF. CDR3 DNA: TGTGCCAGCCGACAGGGGGCCCGGACCCCTGAAGCTTTCTTT. The J gene is TRBJ1-1, the V gene TRBV13; 10 nucleotides match TRBD1. The CDR3 contains 14 residues. Per germline, CDR1 PRHDT and CDR2 FYEKMQ (reference sequence). Losses at the gene ends were 8 bases for V and 6 bases for J; bases not matched to a gene: 9.

The sample holds one count of this clone. The same CDR3 also results from other DNA sequences found in this sample. This chain links TRBV9 with TRBJ1-2; TRBD1 matches 7 bases. The CDR3 is 12 residues long. Germline CDR1 SGDLS, CDR2 YYNGEE. The V segment lost 3 bases and the J segment 5 bases; nucleotides outside the gene matches: 1. The CDR3 coding sequence is TGTGCCAGCAGCGGGGACAGTTATGGCTACACCTTC. Its protein product is CASSGDSYGYTF.

J is TRBJ2-6 and V is TRBV5-6; unclear D gene. V was clipped by 4 bases and J by 2 bases, with 13 bases between them. The germline V gene has CDR1 SGHDT and CDR2 YYEEEE. This CDR3 has 16 amino acids. CDR3 coding DNA: TGTGCCAGCAGCCCCCTCGAGGTCCCTGGGGCCAACGTCCTGACTTTC. This gives the protein CASSPLEVPGANVLTF.

Concerning this clone itself: At the DNA level, this CDR3 is encoded by other sequences in the same sample as well. The CDR3 DNA reads TGTGCCAGCAGCTTAGTTCTGGCAGATACGCAGTATTTT. This gives the protein CASSLVLADTQYF. The chain has TRBV11-2 and TRBJ2-3, with no clear D. The germline V gene encodes CDR1 SGHAT and CDR2 FQNNGV. The germline V and J ends were trimmed by 1 base and 4 bases, with 6 bases remaining between them. The CDR3 has 13 residues.

J is TRBJ2-1 and V is TRBV7-8; 9 nucleotides line up with TRBD2. The trim removed 5 bases at V and 0 bases at J, leaving 5 bases unmatched. The germline V gene encodes CDR1 SGHVS and CDR2 FQNEAQ. The CDR3 is made up of 16 amino acids. The CDR3 protein is CASSPGGGASYNEQFF. Here the CDR3 DNA reads TGTGCCAGCAGCCCGGGCGGGGGGGCCTCCTACAATGAGCAGTTCTTC.

This clone was seen only once. The V gene is TRBV6-6, the J gene TRBJ2-5; 9 bases agree with TRBD2. CDR3 length: 15 amino acids. V dropped 7 bases and J dropped 3; count of bases not matched to a gene: 9. The germline V gene encodes CDR1 MNHNY and CDR2 SVGAGI (reference sequence). CDR3 sequence: CASNKFGGGEETQYF. As DNA, the CDR3 is TGTGCCAGCAATAAGTTCGGCGGGGGGGAAGAGACCCAGTACTTC.

The gene calls are TRBV7-9 and TRBJ1-2; D might be TRBD1 (6 bases). This CDR3 comprises 15 residues. Trimming removed 5 bases from V and 3 bases from J, with 16 bases in between. Germline V lookup: CDR1 SEHNR, CDR2 FQNEAQ (reference sequence). Written as DNA, the CDR3 is TGTGCCAGCAGCCCCCGGGGGGGCTACGACTATGGCTACACCTTC. Protein sequence: CASSPRGGYDYGYTF.

The chain joins TRBV11-2 to TRBJ2-2, with 8 bases that match TRBD1. J gave up 7 bases and V 5 bases, and 18 bases lay outside the gene matches. The CDR3 has 18 residues. CDR1 is SGHAT, CDR2 FQNNGV, per germline. CDR3 amino acids: CASSPTRGRQGRIGELFF. CDR3 sequence (DNA): TGTGCCAGCAGCCCCACTAGGGGCCGACAGGGGCGCATCGGGGAGCTGTTTTTT.

This chain joins TRBV11-1 and TRBJ1-1; 7 positions match TRBD1. The CDR3 spans 12 residues. Germline CDR1 SGHAT, CDR2 FQDESV (reference sequence). J lost 0 bases, V lost 8 bases, and 0 bases had no gene match. The CDR3 nucleotides are TGTGCCAGCGGGACAGTGAACACTGAAGCTTTCTTT. It yields the protein CASGTVNTEAFF. Full variable domain (rest looked up from reference TRBV11-1 and TRBJ1-1): EAEVAQSPRYKITEKSQAVAFWCDPISGHATLYWYRQILGQGPELLVQFQDESVVDDSQLPKDRFSAERLKGVDSTLKIQPAELGDSAMYLCASGTVNTEAFFGQGTRLTVV.

The genes are TRBV6-5 and TRBJ1-5; D gene ambiguous. Germline CDR1 MNHEY, CDR2 SVGAGI. The CDR3 consists of 15 residues. Trimming shortened V by 4 bases and J by 4 bases, and 14 bases separated the two germline ends. DNA of the CDR3: TGTGCCAGCAGTTTATCAGTAGGGCCTAATCAGCCCCAGCATTTT. It yields the protein CASSLSVGPNQPQHF.

For this clone: The same CDR3 can be traced to other DNA sequences in this sample. The chain employs TRBV4-3 and TRBJ2-7, with D possibly TRBD1 on 6 matching bases. CDR1 is LGHNA, CDR2 YSLEER, per germline. Trimming stripped 3 bases from V and 0 bases from J, with 9 bases between. The CDR3 loop spans 14 amino acids. For the CDR3, the DNA is TGCGCCAGCAGCCAGGAGGACAGCTCCTACGAGCAGTACTTC. This sequence encodes CASSQEDSSYEQYF.

The V gene is TRBV2, the J gene TRBJ2-7, with D possibly matching TRBD2 (6 bases). The CDR3 is 12 residues long. Germline-derived CDR1 and CDR2 are SNHLY and FYNNEI. V lost 6 bases, J lost 7 bases, and 13 bases lay in between. This CDR3 reads CASRYTGEEQYF. The CDR3 region has the DNA TGTGCCAGCAGGTACACGGGAGAGGAGCAGTACTTC.

The rearrangement uses TRBV7-3 and TRBJ2-3, with a tentative D call TRBD2 (6 bases). V gave up 2 bases and J gave up 2 bases, with 11 bases separating them. CDR3 length: 15 residues. CDR1 is SGHTA and CDR2 is FQGTGA in the germline V gene. The DNA for the CDR3 is TGTGCCAGCAGCTTAGGTTGGGGGGACACAGATACGCAGTATTTT. It is translated as CASSLGWGDTDTQYF.

The chain has TRBV29-1 and TRBJ1-2; 11 nucleotides line up with TRBD1. The CDR3 extends over 13 amino acids. CDR1 and CDR2 (germline): SQVTM, ANQGSEA. J gave up 8 bases and V 6 bases, and 8 bases lay outside the gene matches. The CDR3 region is CSVQVDRGLGYTF. In DNA, the CDR3 is TGCAGCGTCCAGGTGGACAGGGGGCTCGGCTACACCTTC.

The J gene is TRBJ1-2, the V gene TRBV5-4; TRBD1 matches 10 bases. The V gene end was trimmed by 4 bases and the J gene end by 10 bases; junction bases not matched to a gene: 10. The CDR3 extends over 14 amino acids. Looked up from germline, CDR1 is SGHNT and CDR2 is YYREEE (reference sequence). The CDR3 reads CASSDTGTGDYYTF. The CDR3 DNA is TGTGCCAGCAGCGACACCGGGACAGGGGATTACTACACCTTC.

The chain employs TRBV30 and TRBJ2-4, with D hard to call. The germline gives CDR1 GTSNPN, CDR2 SVGIG (reference sequence). This CDR3 contains 14 residues. With 2 bases removed from V and 8 bases from J, the gap between germline ends came to 16 bases. The CDR3 is CAWSPLVGWDIQYF. The CDR3 bases are TGTGCCTGGAGTCCCTTAGTGGGTTGGGACATTCAGTACTTC.

The J gene is TRBJ1-2, the V gene TRBV30, with D tentatively TRBD1 (5 bases). The length of the CDR3 is 16 residues. Germline values: CDR1 GTSNPN, CDR2 SVGIG (reference sequence). V was trimmed by 4 bases and J by 5 bases, leaving 23 bases between them. The CDR3 protein is CAWTGPGMTEVYGYTF. In DNA, the CDR3 is TGTGCCTGGACTGGTCCCGGGATGACAGAAGTATATGGCTACACCTTC. The full variable domain, with the rest looked up from reference TRBV30 and TRBJ1-2, is SQTIHQWPATLVQPVGSPLSLECTVEGTSNPNLYWYRQAAGRGLQLLFYSVGIGQISSEVPQNLSASRPQDRQFILSSKKLLLSDSGFYLCAWTGPGMTEVYGYTFGSGTRLTVV.

The chain is built from TRBV5-4 and TRBJ2-5; D is unclear. Germline loops: CDR1 SGHNT, CDR2 YYREEE (reference sequence). The V end was cut by 2 bases, the J end by 0 bases, with 11 bases between. The CDR3 consists of 15 residues. The CDR3 nucleotides read TGTGCCAGCAGCTTTTCAGGAACGTACCAAGAGACCCAGTACTTC. Translating gives CASSFSGTYQETQYF.

This rearrangement joins TRBV15 to TRBJ2-5, with no clear D. CDR1 is LNHNV and CDR2 is YYDKDF in the germline V gene (reference sequence). The CDR3 sequence is 12 residues long. Between the trimmed V and J ends, which lost 1 base and 5 bases, there was a span of 5 bases. Here the CDR3 reads CATSRGFETQYF. In DNA form, the CDR3 reads TGTGCCACCAGCAGAGGTTTCGAGACCCAGTACTTC.

To note about this clone: This CDR3 is also generated by other DNA sequences in the sample. The chain combines TRBV6-5 with TRBJ2-1; D gene unclear. V was trimmed by 2 bases and J by 4 bases, leaving 6 bases between them. CDR1 MNHEY and CDR2 SVGAGI come from the germline V gene. The CDR3 sequence is 13 residues long. The CDR3 DNA sequence: TGTGCCAGCAGTTACAGTAGATACAATGAGCAGTTCTTC. Translated: CASSYSRYNEQFF.

The chain joins TRBV11-2 to TRBJ2-1; TRBD2 matches 10 bases. The CDR3 has 16 amino acids. V was pared by 5 bases and J by 7 bases, with 11 bases of the junction left unmatched. CDR1 is SGHAT, CDR2 FQNNGV, per germline. The CDR3 nucleotides read TGTGCCAGCAGCGTGATGCTAGCGGGAGCCCGTAATGAGCAGTTCTTC. As protein: CASSVMLAGARNEQFF.

This chain uses TRBV5-3 with TRBJ1-6; tentative D call: TRBD1 (6 bases). TRBV5-3 carries the ORF label, with uncertain function. The germline V and J ends were trimmed by 1 base and 0 bases, with 17 bases remaining between them. CDR3 size: 19 residues. The CDR3 nucleotides read TGTGCCAGAAGCTTGCTAAGGGGGGTACGGAGCTCCTATAATTCACCCCTCCACTTT. Amino acid sequence: CARSLLRGVRSSYNSPLHF.

The sample holds one count of this clone. J is TRBJ2-2 and V is TRBV19; TRBD2 aligns across 14 bases. Per germline, CDR1 LNHDA and CDR2 SQIVND (reference sequence). V shed 0 bases, J shed 1 base, and the junction held 7 bases outside the gene matches. This CDR3 contains 20 residues. For the CDR3, the DNA is TGTGCCAGTAGTATAGATCCGGGACTAGCGGGAGAGGGGAACACCGGGGAGCTGTTTTTT. Translation gives CASSIDPGLAGEGNTGELFF.

A single count supports this clone. The genes are TRBV5-4 and TRBJ1-1; no clear D gene. The CDR3 has 11 residues. V was shortened by 4 bases and J by 2 bases, with 3 bases between the two germline ends. The germline gives CDR1 SGHNT, CDR2 YYREEE (reference sequence). CDR3 sequence reads: CASSHNTEAFF. The CDR3 region has the DNA TGTGCCAGCAGCCATAACACTGAAGCTTTCTTT. Together with reference TRBV5-4 and TRBJ1-1, the CDR3 gives the full variable domain: ETGVTQSPTHLIKTRGQQVTLRCSSQSGHNTVSWYQQALGQGPQFIFQYYREEENGRGNFPPRFSGLQFPNYSSELNVNALELDDSALYLCASSHNTEAFFGQGTRLTVV.

The chain links TRBV10-2 to TRBJ2-1; TRBD1 might be the D (5 bases). Trimming took 5 bases from V and 7 from J, leaving 18 bases between them. This CDR3 region has 15 residues. The V gene's germline CDR1 is WSHSY and CDR2 SAAADI. DNA for the CDR3: TGCGCCAGCAGTATAGTAGTGGGGCTTTCGAATGAGCAGTTCTTC. Encoded protein: CASSIVVGLSNEQFF.

The chain couples TRBV7-8 to TRBJ2-3; D tentatively fits TRBD1 or TRBD2 (5 bases each). Trimming left V 2 bases short and J 5 bases short, with 20 bases between. Germline V lookup: CDR1 SGHVS, CDR2 FQNEAQ. This CDR3 is built from 17 residues. The DNA of the CDR3 is TGTGCCAGCAGCTTACAGCTCATCGGGGCCGAAAGAGATACGCAGTATTTT. Protein product: CASSLQLIGAERDTQYF.

The gene calls are TRBV7-2 and TRBJ1-4; TRBD1 matches at 7 bases. Germline CDR1 and CDR2: SGHTA and FQGNSA. The CDR3 consists of 15 residues. V dropped 4 bases and J dropped 7; count of bases not matched to a gene: 9. In DNA form, the CDR3 reads TGTGCCAGCAGCTCCGTACAGGGGTTTGGTGAAAAACTGTTTTTT. It encodes CASSSVQGFGEKLFF. Supplemented by reference TRBV7-2 and TRBJ1-4, the full variable domain reads GAGVSQSPSNKVTEKGKDVELRCDPISGHTALYWYRQSLGQGLEFLIYFQGNSAPDKSGLPSDRFSAERTGGSVSTLTIQRTQQEDSAVYLCASSSVQGFGEKLFFGSGTQLSVL.

The rearrangement uses TRBV4-2 and TRBJ1-5; the match to TRBD1 covers 9 bases. V gave up 5 bases and J gave up 5 bases; unmatched junction bases: 7. Germline CDR1 reads LGHNA; CDR2 reads YNFKEQ. There are 15 residues in the CDR3. The CDR3: CASSDRQGEYQPQHF. CDR3 DNA: TGTGCCAGCAGCGACAGACAGGGGGAGTATCAGCCCCAGCATTTT.